The rows below give T cell receptor beta chains drawn from one sample of a study of blood T cell repertoires in COVID-19. Assay used: immunoSEQ multiplex PCR; TCRdb lists only in-frame clones, some missing. The sample lists 45,000 to 65,000 clones; roughly 87% were seen once. Sequencing was done on a sample of peripheral blood. The receptor set was obtained from a human donor with acute or convalescent COVID-19. The donor label of this sample is uncertain. CDR3s include the opening cysteine and the closing phenylalanine or tryptophan. D genes are given only for firm matches. Expanded clones are given a class, and other clones once, few, many or no size at all.

v_call: TRBV27
j_call: TRBJ1-1
d_call: NA
clone_size: NA
cdr3_nt: TGTGCCAGCAGTTCTACCCCTGACAGAGTTACTGAAGCTTTCTTT
cdr3_aa: CASSSTPDRVTEAFF

v_call: TRBV14
j_call: TRBJ2-3
d_call: TRBD2
clone_size: few
cdr3_nt: TGTGCCAGCAGCCTAGCGGGAGGGACCTTTAGCACAGATACGCAGTATTTT
cdr3_aa: CASSLAGGTFSTDTQYF

v_call: TRBV10-1
j_call: TRBJ1-3
d_call: NA
clone_size: NA
cdr3_nt: TGCGCCAGCAGTGATACACCTGCCTCTGGAAACACCATATATTTT
cdr3_aa: CASSDTPASGNTIYF

v_call: TRBV6-6
j_call: TRBJ1-5
d_call: NA
clone_size: NA
cdr3_nt: TGTGCCAGCAGTCATCAGGGGTCATATAAGAGCAATCAGCCCCAGCATTTT
cdr3_aa: CASSHQGSYKSNQPQHF

v_call: TRBV5-1
j_call: TRBJ2-5
d_call: TRBD2
clone_size: NA
cdr3_nt: TGCGCCAGCAGGACTAGCGGGAACCAAGAGACCCAGTACTTC
cdr3_aa: CASRTSGNQETQYF

v_call: TRBV10-1
j_call: TRBJ2-2
d_call: TRBD2
clone_size: NA
cdr3_nt: TGCGCCAGCAGTGATCGGGGGGCCGGGGAGCTGTTTTTT
cdr3_aa: CASSDRGAGELFF

v_call: TRBV27
j_call: TRBJ2-2
d_call: NA
clone_size: NA
cdr3_nt: TGTGCCAGCAGTTCTTCACTAGGCTGGGAGCTGTTTTTT
cdr3_aa: CASSSSLGWELFF

v_call: TRBV5-1
j_call: TRBJ1-1
d_call: NA
clone_size: NA
cdr3_nt: TGCGCCAGCAGATCCGAGACACTGACTGAAGCTTTCTTT
cdr3_aa: CASRSETLTEAFF

v_call: TRBV4-2
j_call: TRBJ2-6
d_call: TRBD1
clone_size: NA
cdr3_nt: TGTGCCAGCAGCCCTCGTAGATACGGGACAGCTGGGGCCAACGTCCTGACTTTC
cdr3_aa: CASSPRRYGTAGANVLTF

v_call: TRBV12-3/TRBV12-4
j_call: TRBJ2-5
d_call: NA
clone_size: medium-sized
cdr3_nt: TGTGCCAGCAGTCGCAGGGAACTAGAGACCCAGTACTTC
cdr3_aa: CASSRRELETQYF

v_call: TRBV5-1
j_call: TRBJ2-5
d_call: NA
clone_size: NA
cdr3_nt: TGCGCCAGCAGCCCCCTCGGGTTTGACGGGCAAGAGACCCAGTACTTC
cdr3_aa: CASSPLGFDGQETQYF

v_call: TRBV3-1/TRBV3-2
j_call: TRBJ1-6
d_call: NA
clone_size: NA
cdr3_nt: TGTGCCAGCAGCCAAGGGTGGGGGGACAATTCACCCCTCCACTTT
cdr3_aa: CASSQGWGDNSPLHF

v_call: TRBV19
j_call: TRBJ2-1
d_call: NA
clone_size: NA
cdr3_nt: TGTGCCAGTAGTATACTCGAGAGGGACTACAATGAGCAGTTCTTC
cdr3_aa: CASSILERDYNEQFF

v_call: TRBV19
j_call: TRBJ1-2
d_call: NA
clone_size: NA
cdr3_nt: TGTGCCAGTCGGGAACGCGTTGGCTACACCTTC
cdr3_aa: CASRERVGYTF

v_call: TRBV5-1
j_call: TRBJ1-1
d_call: NA
clone_size: NA
cdr3_nt: TGCGCCAGCAGCTTAGAAGGGAGTGGGAGTCAAGCTTTCTTT
cdr3_aa: CASSLEGSGSQAFF

v_call: TRBV2
j_call: TRBJ1-1
d_call: NA
clone_size: NA
cdr3_nt: TGTGCCAGCAGTGCTGAGATCGGGGGCACTGAAGCTTTCTTT
cdr3_aa: CASSAEIGGTEAFF